The 23 T cell receptor beta chains in this list originate from one sample, sequenced in a study of liver allograft versus peripheral blood T cells. Looking at the study overall: Recipients' peripheral blood T cell receptor repertoires were compared with those in transplanted livers.

TCRdb re-called the reads through MiXCR, storing one row per CDR3 protein. The sample lists 2,500 to 3,000 distinct CDR3 sequences; 15% to 20% were seen once. These receptors were collected from a human patient who had a liver transplant. These T cells may partly come from the graft donor.

By frequency in the sample, this clonotype is medium-sized. The chain combines TRBV6-1 with TRBJ2-4; D assignment may be TRBD1 or TRBD2 (5 bases each). V was shortened by 5 bases and J by 3 bases, with 20 bases between the two germline ends. The germline gives CDR1 MNHNS, CDR2 SASEGT. The CDR3 has 17 amino acids. For the CDR3, the DNA is TGTGCCAGCAGTCTCCCGGACGAGGGGATCGACAAAAACATTCAGTACTTC. This translates into CASSLPDEGIDKNIQYF.

This clonotype is classed as medium-sized. CDR3 nucleotide sequence: TGTGCCAGCAGTTGGGGTTTCGGGACAGGGCTTGAAGCTTTCTTT. This gives the protein CASSWGFGTGLEAFF. This chain connects TRBV6-2 or TRBV6-3 to TRBJ1-1, with TRBD1 identical over 9 bases. The CDR3 length is 15 residues. CDR1 is MNHEY and CDR2 is SVGEGT in the germline V gene. V lost 4 bases to trimming and J lost 7 bases; unmatched junction nucleotides: 10.

This clonotype was detected ten times or more. CDR3 bases: TGTGCCAGCTCACCACCTGTAAAAGCCTACGAGCAGTACTTC. Amino acid sequence: CASSPPVKAYEQYF. This chain joins TRBV18 and TRBJ2-7; no reliable D call. V lost 0 bases and J 2 bases, leaving 8 bases between the germline ends. This CDR3 is built from 14 residues. Germline CDR1 KGHSH, CDR2 LQKENI.

This clonotype occurred many times. The genes are TRBV19 and TRBJ1-2; 7 bases are shared with TRBD1. The germline gives CDR1 LNHDA, CDR2 SQIVND (reference sequence). The CDR3 runs to 16 residues. V gave up 0 bases and J gave up 2 bases; unmatched junction bases: 6. Written as DNA, the CDR3 is TGTGCCAGTAGTATAGATATCGGGACAGTCAACTATGGCTACACCTTC. It translates to CASSIDIGTVNYGYTF. Full variable domain (rest looked up from reference TRBV19 and TRBJ1-2): DGGITQSPKYLFRKEGQNVTLSCEQNLNHDAMYWYRQDPGQGLRLIYYSQIVNDFQKGDIAEGYSVSREKKESFPLTVTSAQKNPTAFYLCASSIDIGTVNYGYTFGSGTRLTVV.

This clonotype showed up just a few times. The chain combines TRBV15 with TRBJ2-7, with 10 bases that match TRBD1. The CDR3 extends over 15 amino acids. The germline V gene has CDR1 LNHNV and CDR2 YYDKDF (reference sequence). After removal of 3 bases from V and 2 bases from J, the junction contained 4 bases not matched to a gene. The CDR3 region has the DNA TGTGCCACCAGCAGGGAGGGACAGGGGACCTACGAGCAGTACTTC. As protein: CATSREGQGTYEQYF. Based on the CDR3 plus reference TRBV15 and TRBJ2-7, the full variable domain is DAMVIQNPRYQVTQFGKPVTLSCSQTLNHNVMYWYQQKSSQAPKLLFHYYDKDFNNEADTPDNFQSRRPNTSFCFLDIRSPGLGDTAMYLCATSREGQGTYEQYFGPGTRLTVT.

This clonotype is labeled medium-sized (0.01 to 0.1%). The CDR3 spells CANRIMAVGGNYGYTF. The CDR3 DNA reads TGTGCCAACAGAATAATGGCAGTCGGGGGGAACTATGGCTACACCTTC. The chain links TRBV6-2 or TRBV6-3 to TRBJ1-2; D perhaps matches TRBD1 (5 bases). There are 16 residues in the CDR3. V was clipped by 10 bases and J by 2 bases, with 23 bases between them. CDR1 and CDR2 (germline): MNHEY, SVGEGT.

Judged by abundance, this clonotype is medium-sized. CDR3 nucleotide sequence: TGTGCCAGTAGTACATCCGGGACAGCCTACGAGCAGTACTTC. It specifies CASSTSGTAYEQYF. This chain uses TRBV19 with TRBJ2-7; TRBD1 matches at 7 bases. The CDR3 is made up of 14 amino acids. Losses at the gene ends were 4 bases for V and 2 bases for J; bases not matched to a gene: 5. Germline V CDR1 and CDR2: LNHDA, SQIVND (reference sequence).

This clonotype was detected many times. The gene calls are TRBV5-6 and TRBJ1-1; no firm D call. The CDR3 runs to 13 residues. Between the trimmed V and J ends, which lost 0 bases and 7 bases, there was a span of 10 bases. Germline CDR1 SGHDT, CDR2 YYEEEE. The CDR3 spells CASSLGTNLEAFF. CDR3 DNA: TGTGCCAGCAGCTTGGGTACAAACCTTGAAGCTTTCTTT.

To note about this clonotype: With a much larger clone just one base away, this may be a read error. The conserved closing phenylalanine or tryptophan is absent in this CDR3, likely reflecting a read error. The chain is built from TRBV7-6 and TRBJ2-7; D remains unclear. The germline V and J ends were trimmed by 4 bases and 2 bases, with 15 bases remaining between them. The germline V gene encodes CDR1 SGHVS and CDR2 FNYEAQ. This CDR3 is 15 amino acids long. The CDR3 nucleotides read TGTGCCAGCAGCTCAAGAGGTGCAGGTGCCTACGAGCAGTACTCC. Translating it yields CASSSRGAGAYEQYS.

This chain connects TRBV27 to TRBJ2-1; TRBD2 might be the D (7 bases). Germline V CDR1 and CDR2: MNHEY, SMNVEV (reference sequence). V was pared by 2 bases and J by 4 bases, with 12 bases between. CDR3 length: 15 amino acids. The CDR3 region is CASSLGGGLYNEQFF. The CDR3 nucleotides are TGTGCCAGCAGTTTAGGGGGGGGGCTATACAATGAGCAGTTCTTC.

In its sample, this clonotype was seen a few times. The J gene is TRBJ2-7, the V gene TRBV20-1; 10 nucleotides match TRBD2. V shed 1 base, J shed 4 bases, and the junction held 1 base outside the gene matches. There are 13 residues in the CDR3. The germline CDR1 and CDR2 sequences are DFQATT and SNEGSKA (reference sequence). CDR3 residues: CSARALAGYEQYF. The CDR3 DNA sequence: TGCAGTGCTAGAGCACTAGCGGGGTACGAGCAGTACTTC.

This clonotype was seen repeatedly, ten times or more. V gene TRBV7-9 combines with J gene TRBJ2-5; tentative D call: TRBD2 (7 bases). Germline CDR1 is SEHNR and CDR2 is FQNEAQ (reference sequence). The CDR3 has 16 residues. Trimming removed 8 bases from V and 6 bases from J, with 25 bases in between. CDR3 sequence (DNA): TGTGCCAGCGAGATGGGGGCGGGAGCCCTCCCCCAGACCCAGTACTTC. Protein sequence: CASEMGAGALPQTQYF.

This clonotype is categorized as medium-sized. The chain uses TRBV27 and TRBJ2-1; 10 nucleotides line up with TRBD2. V lost 4 bases, J lost 7 bases, and 4 bases stayed unmatched. The CDR3 has 14 residues. CDR1 is MNHEY and CDR2 is SMNVEV in the germline V gene (reference sequence). CDR3 bases: TGTGCCAGCAGTTGGACTAGCGGAAGAAATGAGCAGTTCTTC. Protein product: CASSWTSGRNEQFF.

This clonotype was counted a few times. V gene TRBV7-9 combines with J gene TRBJ2-3, with 12 bases matching TRBD2. V shed 5 bases, J shed 4 bases, and the junction held 7 bases outside the gene matches. The CDR3 is 16 residues long. Germline lookup yields CDR1 SEHNR and CDR2 FQNEAQ (reference sequence). As DNA, the CDR3 is TGTGCCAGCAGCGTGACTAGCGGGGGCTTGCCAGATACGCAGTATTTT. It is translated as CASSVTSGGLPDTQYF.

This clonotype has a handful of counts. V and J are TRBV12-3 or TRBV12-4 and TRBJ1-6; the D gene is possibly TRBD1 (6 bases). This CDR3 region has 15 residues. V was clipped by 3 bases and J by 6 bases, with 12 bases between them. The CDR3 loop is CASSFNDRLNSPLHF. The CDR3, as DNA: TGTGCCAGCAGTTTCAACGACAGGCTTAATTCACCCCTCCACTTT.

Turning to this clonotype: A far larger clone is only one base removed, so a read error is likely. The rearrangement uses TRBV24-1 and TRBJ2-7; 7 nucleotides agree with TRBD2. V lost 9 bases and J lost 7; bases outside the gene matches: 11. The germline V gene encodes CDR1 KGHDR and CDR2 SFDVKD. This CDR3 is built from 13 residues. In nucleotides, the CDR3 is TGTGCCACCCGGACTAGAAGGGGCGATGAGCAGTACTTC. Encoded protein: CATRTRRGDEQYF.

This clonotype is medium-sized by share. The chain uses TRBV19 and TRBJ2-3, with D perhaps matching TRBD2 (5 bases). CDR1 and CDR2 from the germline V gene are LNHDA and SQIVND (reference sequence). This CDR3 spans 13 amino acids. V gave up 3 bases and J gave up 3 bases, with 7 bases separating them. CDR3 sequence (DNA): TGTGCCAGTAGTATCACGGGAACAGATACGCAGTATTTT. Translating it yields CASSITGTDTQYF.

In its sample, this clonotype is medium-sized. The chain couples TRBV6-1 to TRBJ2-7; maybe TRBD1 (7 bases). V was cut by 1 base and J by 0 bases, with 10 bases left in between. In germline, CDR1 is MNHNS, CDR2 SASEGT. The CDR3 is 15 amino acids. DNA of the CDR3: TGTGCCAGCAGTGAAGGGGGGGACAGCTCCTACGAGCAGTACTTC. It encodes CASSEGGDSSYEQYF.

This clonotype is deemed medium-sized. V gene TRBV19 combines with J gene TRBJ2-5, with 8 bases aligning to TRBD1. Germline lookup yields CDR1 LNHDA and CDR2 SQIVND (reference sequence). Losses at the gene ends were 4 bases for V and 4 bases for J; bases not matched to a gene: 5. There are 14 residues in the CDR3. The CDR3 protein is CASSTQGAGETQYF. The CDR3 coding sequence is TGTGCCAGTAGTACCCAGGGGGCTGGAGAGACCCAGTACTTC.

The chain carries TRBV9 and TRBJ2-2; D not certain. Looked up from germline, CDR1 is SGDLS and CDR2 is YYNGEE. V lost 4 bases and J 6 bases, leaving 7 bases between the germline ends. The CDR3 covers 12 residues. The CDR3 protein is CASSPRSGELFF. The CDR3 region has the DNA TGTGCCAGCAGCCCCAGGTCCGGGGAGCTGTTTTTT.

There are a few counts of this clonotype. This sequence joins TRBV14 and TRBJ2-7; no firm D call. V gave up 3 bases and J gave up 0 bases, with 9 bases separating them. Germline CDR1 SGHDN, CDR2 FVKESK. The length of the CDR3 is 14 residues. The CDR3 DNA reads as TGTGCCAGCAGCCACTTACGGAACTCCTACGAGCAGTACTTC. This sequence encodes CASSHLRNSYEQYF.

This clonotype has more than one count but fewer than ten. The chain couples TRBV5-6 to TRBJ2-7; 8 bases are a match to TRBD2. The J segment lost 7 bases and the V segment lost 2 bases, leaving 2 bases of the junction unmatched. Germline V gene data show CDR1 as SGHDT and CDR2 as YYEEEE. This CDR3 has 12 residues. The CDR3 nucleotides are TGTGCCAGCAGCTTCGCGGGGGGTGAGCAGTACTTC. As protein: CASSFAGGEQYF.

By share of the sample, this clonotype is medium-sized (0.01 to 0.1%). This rearrangement joins TRBV9 to TRBJ2-1, with D perhaps TRBD1 (5 bases). Looked up from germline, CDR1 is SGDLS and CDR2 is YYNGEE. This CDR3 has 16 amino acids. V was trimmed by 3 bases and J by 1 base, leaving 14 bases between them. The CDR3 bases are TGTGCCAGCAGCGGGGTACAGGACCCTTCCTACAATGAGCAGTTCTTC. This gives the protein CASSGVQDPSYNEQFF.